This T cell receptor beta chain appears in the sequencing data of a study of control samples from healthy donors and cancer patients. TCRdb keeps only in-frame clones here, not all; method: immunoSEQ multiplex PCR. In the table there are more than 85,000 clones, 85% to 90% of which are singletons. Germline loops: CDR1 SGHAT, CDR2 FQNNGV. The CDR3 covers 13 residues. Trimming shortened V by 5 bases and J by 8 bases, and 16 bases separated the two germline ends. This sequence was found in a woman in her sixties with lung cancer. The rearrangement joins TRBV11-2 to TRBJ2-7; D unclear. The sequenced sample was PBMCs. In DNA, the CDR3 is TGTGCCAGCAGCCGAACGAGGAACAGCAAGCAGTACTTC. As protein: CASSRTRNSKQYF.